This T cell receptor beta chain is drawn from a study of OX40 agonist ivuxolimab in advanced cancers. The study's findings and limits: Within 6 weeks, CD4+ and CD8+ blood T cells expanded clonally at 0.1 to 3.0 mg/kg.

Method: immunoSEQ multiplex PCR; TCRdb's copy keeps in-frame clones and lacks some. The table has about 64,000 clones, about 85% seen once; the top ten hold about 3%. As regards this clone: The antigen is unknown.

CDR3 length: 14 residues. V shed 0 bases, J shed 1 base, and the junction held 0 bases outside the gene matches. CDR1 and CDR2 (germline): SGHDT, YYEEEE. The clonotype was recovered from an adult with an advanced solid tumor such as melanoma, head and neck, liver or kidney cancer. The chain has TRBV5-6 and TRBJ2-5, with TRBD2 matching over 7 bases. Sample: CD4+ or CD8+ T cells sorted from blood, taken in a trial of the OX40 agonist ivuxolimab. The CDR3: CASSLAGGQETQYF. The CDR3 DNA reads as TGTGCCAGCAGCTTGGCGGGGGGCCAAGAGACCCAGTACTTC. Supplemented by reference TRBV5-6 and TRBJ2-5, the full variable domain reads DAGVTQSPTHLIKTRGQQVTLRCSPKSGHDTVSWYQQALGQGPQFIFQYYEEEERQRGNFPDRFSGHQFPNYSSELNVNALLLGDSALYLCASSLAGGQETQYFGPGTRLLVL.